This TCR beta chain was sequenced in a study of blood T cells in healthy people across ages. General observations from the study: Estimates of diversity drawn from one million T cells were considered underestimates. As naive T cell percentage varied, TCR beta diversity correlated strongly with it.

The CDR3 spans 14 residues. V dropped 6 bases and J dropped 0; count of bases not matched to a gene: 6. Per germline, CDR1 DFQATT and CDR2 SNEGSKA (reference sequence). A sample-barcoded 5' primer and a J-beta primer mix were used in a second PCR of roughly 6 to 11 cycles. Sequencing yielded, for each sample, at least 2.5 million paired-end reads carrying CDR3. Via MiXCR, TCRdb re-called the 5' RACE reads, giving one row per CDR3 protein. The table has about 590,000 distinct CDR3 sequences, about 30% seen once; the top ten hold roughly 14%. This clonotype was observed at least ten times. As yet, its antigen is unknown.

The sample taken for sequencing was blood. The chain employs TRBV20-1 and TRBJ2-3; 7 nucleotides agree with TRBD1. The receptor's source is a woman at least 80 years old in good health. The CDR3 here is CSAATGDSTDTQYF. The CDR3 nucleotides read TGCAGTGCAGCTACAGGGGATAGCACAGATACGCAGTATTTT.